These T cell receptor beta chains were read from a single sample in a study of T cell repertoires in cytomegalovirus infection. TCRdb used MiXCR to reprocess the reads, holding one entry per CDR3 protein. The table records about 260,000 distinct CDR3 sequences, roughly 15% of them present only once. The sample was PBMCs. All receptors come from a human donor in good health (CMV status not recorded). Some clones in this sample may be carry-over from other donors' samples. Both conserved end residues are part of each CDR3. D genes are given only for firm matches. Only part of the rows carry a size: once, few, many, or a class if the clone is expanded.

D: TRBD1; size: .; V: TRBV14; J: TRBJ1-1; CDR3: CASSLKTGGNTEAFF; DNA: TGTGCCAGCAGCCTGAAGACAGGGGGAAACACTGAAGCTTTCTTT
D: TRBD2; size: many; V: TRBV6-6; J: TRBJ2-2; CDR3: CASSYSSGRLNAGELFF; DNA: TGTGCCAGCAGTTACTCTAGCGGGAGGTTAAACGCCGGGGAGCTGTTTTTT
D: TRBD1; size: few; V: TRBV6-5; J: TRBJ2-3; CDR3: CASSYSAPNRGPDTQYF; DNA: TGTGCCAGCAGTTACTCGGCGCCCAACAGGGGACCCGATACGCAGTATTTT
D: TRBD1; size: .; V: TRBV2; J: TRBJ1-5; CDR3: CASSYSGTGYQPQHF; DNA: TGTGCCAGCAGCTATTCCGGGACAGGGTACCAGCCCCAGCATTTT
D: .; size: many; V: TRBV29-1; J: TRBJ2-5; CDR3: CSVTGGGQETQYF; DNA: TGCAGCGTCACAGGAGGGGGTCAAGAGACCCAGTACTTC
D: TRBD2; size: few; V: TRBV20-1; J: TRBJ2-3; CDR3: CSARGGLAGGETQYF; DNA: TGCAGTGCTAGAGGGGGACTAGCGGGAGGGGAGACGCAGTATTTT
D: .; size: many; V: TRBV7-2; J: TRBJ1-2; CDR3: CASSLAPAARGDGYTF; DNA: TGTGCCAGCAGCTTAGCGCCGGCCGCCCGCGGGGATGGCTACACCTTC
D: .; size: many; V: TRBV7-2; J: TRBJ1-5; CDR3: CASSLRLTTRVQPQHF; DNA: TGTGCCAGCAGCTTGAGGCTCACTACTCGGGTGCAGCCCCAGCATTTT
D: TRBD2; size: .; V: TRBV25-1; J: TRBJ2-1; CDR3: CASSPLLAGVGNEQFF; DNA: TGTGCCAGCAGCCCGCTACTAGCGGGAGTCGGCAATGAGCAGTTCTTC
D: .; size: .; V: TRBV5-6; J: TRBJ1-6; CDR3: CASSFRGSRMVSPLHF; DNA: TGTGCCAGCAGCTTCAGGGGCTCCAGGATGGTTTCACCCCTCCACTTT
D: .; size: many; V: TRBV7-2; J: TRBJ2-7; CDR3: CASSTIYEQYF; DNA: TGTGCCAGCAGCACAATCTACGAGCAGTACTTC
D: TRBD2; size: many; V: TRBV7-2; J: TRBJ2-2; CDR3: CASSWDYNTGELFF; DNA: TGTGCCAGCAGCTGGGACTATAACACCGGGGAGCTGTTTTTT
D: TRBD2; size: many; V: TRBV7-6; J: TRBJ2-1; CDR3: CASSLPLAGPREQFF; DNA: TGTGCCAGCAGCTTACCGCTAGCGGGGCCGCGGGAGCAGTTCTTC
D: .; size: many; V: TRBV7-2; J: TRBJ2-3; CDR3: CASSLESTSRDTQYF; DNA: TGTGCCAGCAGCTTAGAGTCCACTAGCAGGGATACGCAGTATTTT
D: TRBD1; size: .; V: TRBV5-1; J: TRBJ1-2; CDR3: CASSSGQGARYGYTF; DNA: TGCGCCAGCAGCTCCGGACAGGGGGCCCGCTATGGCTACACCTTC
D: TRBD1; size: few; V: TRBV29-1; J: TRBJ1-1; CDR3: CSVWWTGGNTEAFF; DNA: TGCAGCGTCTGGTGGACAGGGGGTAACACTGAAGCTTTCTTT
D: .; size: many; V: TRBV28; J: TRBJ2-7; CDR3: CASSLYRGGGSYEQYF; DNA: TGTGCCAGCAGTTTATATCGTGGAGGGGGCTCCTACGAGCAGTACTTC
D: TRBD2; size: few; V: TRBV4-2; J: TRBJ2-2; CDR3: CASTNFGTSGELFF; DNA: TGTGCCAGCACGAACTTTGGGACTAGCGGGGAGCTGTTTTTT
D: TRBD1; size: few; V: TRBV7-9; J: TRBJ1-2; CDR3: CASSPGTGQLLRGYTF; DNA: TGTGCCAGCAGCCCCGGGACAGGGCAACTACTCCGGGGCTACACCTTC
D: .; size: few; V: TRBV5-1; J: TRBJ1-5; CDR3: CASSLAGLGYQPQHF; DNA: TGCGCCAGCAGCTTGGCCGGGCTAGGGTATCAGCCCCAGCATTTT
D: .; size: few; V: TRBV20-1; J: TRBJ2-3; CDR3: CSARVGATGNTQYF; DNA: TGCAGTGCTAGAGTTGGTGCCACCGGAAATACGCAGTATTTT
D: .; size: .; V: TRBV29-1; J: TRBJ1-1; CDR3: CSVEDMDTEAFF; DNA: TGCAGCGTTGAAGATATGGACACTGAAGCTTTCTTT
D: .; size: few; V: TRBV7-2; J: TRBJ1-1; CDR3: CASSVDTTEAFF; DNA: TGTGCCAGCAGCGTTGATACCACTGAAGCTTTCTTT
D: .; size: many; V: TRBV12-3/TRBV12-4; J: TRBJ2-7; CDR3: CASSQGIYEQYF; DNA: TGTGCCAGCAGCCAGGGGATCTACGAGCAGTACTTC
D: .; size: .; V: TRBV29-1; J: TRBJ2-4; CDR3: CSISPRDKNIQYF; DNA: TGCAGCATCTCCCCCCGCGACAAAAACATTCAGTACTTC
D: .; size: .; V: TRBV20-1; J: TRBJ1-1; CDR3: CSARDRVKGTEAFF; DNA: TGCAGTGCTAGAGACAGGGTTAAAGGGACTGAAGCTTTCTTT
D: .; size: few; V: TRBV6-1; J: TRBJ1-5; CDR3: CASSEPRLSNQPQHF; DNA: TGTGCCAGCAGTGAACCCCGCCTTAGCAATCAGCCCCAGCATTTT
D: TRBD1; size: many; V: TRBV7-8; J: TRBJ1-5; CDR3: CASSFAGRTGQGNQPQHF; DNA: TGTGCCAGCAGCTTTGCTGGAAGGACGGGACAGGGCAATCAGCCCCAGCATTTT
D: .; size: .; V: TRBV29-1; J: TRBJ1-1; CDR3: CSVVRDGGLNTEAFF; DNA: TGCAGCGTAGTCCGGGACGGGGGCCTGAACACTGAAGCTTTCTTT
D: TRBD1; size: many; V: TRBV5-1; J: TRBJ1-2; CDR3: CASSLDPGTAYGYTF; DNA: TGCGCCAGCAGCTTGGATCCGGGGACAGCCTATGGCTACACCTTC
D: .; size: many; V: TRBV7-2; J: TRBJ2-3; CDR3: CASSPPSSDTQYF; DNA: TGTGCCAGCAGCCCCCCTAGCTCAGATACGCAGTATTTT
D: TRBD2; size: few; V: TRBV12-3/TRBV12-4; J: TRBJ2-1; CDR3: CASSLGGVVDEQFF; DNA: TGTGCCAGCAGTTTGGGGGGGGTAGTAGATGAGCAGTTCTTC
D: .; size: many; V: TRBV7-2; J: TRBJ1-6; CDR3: CASSLKIVIGGSPLHF; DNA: TGTGCCAGCAGCTTAAAGATCGTGATTGGGGGTTCACCCCTCCACTTT
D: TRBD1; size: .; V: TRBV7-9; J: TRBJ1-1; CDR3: CASSYQGGSTEAFF; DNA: TGTGCCAGCAGTTATCAGGGGGGCTCCACTGAAGCTTTCTTT
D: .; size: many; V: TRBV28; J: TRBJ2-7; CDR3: CASGSSYEQYF; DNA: TGTGCCAGCGGATCGTCCTACGAGCAGTACTTC